The 2 T cell receptor beta chains in this list originate from one sample, sequenced in a study of OX40 agonist ivuxolimab in advanced cancers. TCRdb's table, derived via immunoSEQ multiplex PCR, lists solely in-frame clones and lacks some. The repertoire holds about 62,000 clones, with about four fifths as singletons. Sample: CD4+ or CD8+ T cells sorted from blood, taken in a trial of the OX40 agonist ivuxolimab. These receptor sequences come from an adult with an advanced solid tumor such as melanoma, head and neck, liver or kidney cancer.

The chain employs TRBV19 and TRBJ1-5; 10 nucleotides line up with TRBD1. The V and J ends lost 6 bases and 6 bases, in that order; junction bases with no gene match: 8. CDR1 and CDR2 (germline): LNHDA, SQIVND (reference sequence). The CDR3 has 15 residues. The chain's CDR3 is CASSNVRTGGQPQHF. The CDR3 DNA is TGTGCCAGTAGCAATGTAAGGACAGGGGGTCAGCCCCAGCATTTT.

The table lists this clone with a count of one. CDR3: CASSLETQYF. CDR3 nucleotides: TGTGCCAGCAGCCTGGAGACCCAGTACTTC. The chain couples TRBV7-9 to TRBJ2-5; no clear D. CDR1 is SEHNR, CDR2 FQNEAQ, per germline (reference sequence). The CDR3 has 10 residues. V shed 5 bases and J shed 5 bases, with 3 bases lying between them.